This TCR beta chain was sequenced during a study of CD4+ T cells in melanoma. Using immunoSEQ multiplex PCR, the repertoire was profiled, and TCRdb retains in-frame clones only, with some absent. The data contain about 54,000 clones, over 60% of them singletons. In its sample, this clone was seen many times. Sequenced: tumor tissue. The source is a human donor with melanoma.

CDR3 bases: TGCGCCAGCAGCTTGCCGAACACCGGGGAGCTGTTTTTT. Translating it yields CASSLPNTGELFF. This chain uses TRBV5-1 with TRBJ2-2; D unresolved. This CDR3 contains 13 residues. V was cut by 1 base and J by 0 bases, with 1 base left in between. Germline V gene sequence: CDR1 SGHRS, CDR2 YFSETQ.